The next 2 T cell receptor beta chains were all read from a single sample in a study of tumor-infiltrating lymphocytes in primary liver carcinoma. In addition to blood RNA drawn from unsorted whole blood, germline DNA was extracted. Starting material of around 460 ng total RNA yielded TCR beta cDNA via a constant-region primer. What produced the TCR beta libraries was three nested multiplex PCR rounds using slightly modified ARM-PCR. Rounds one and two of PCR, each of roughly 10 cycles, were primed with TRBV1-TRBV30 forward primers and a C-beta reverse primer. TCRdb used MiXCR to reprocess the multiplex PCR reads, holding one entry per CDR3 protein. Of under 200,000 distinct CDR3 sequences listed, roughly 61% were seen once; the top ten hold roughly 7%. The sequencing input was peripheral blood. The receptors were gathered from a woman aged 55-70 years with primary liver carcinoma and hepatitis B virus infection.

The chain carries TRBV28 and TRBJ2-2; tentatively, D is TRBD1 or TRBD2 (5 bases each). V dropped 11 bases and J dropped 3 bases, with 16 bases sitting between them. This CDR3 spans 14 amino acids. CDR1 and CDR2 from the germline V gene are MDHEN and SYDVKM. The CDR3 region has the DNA TGTGCCGGCAATTGGGGACGGTACACCGGGGAGCTGTTTTTT. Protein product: CAGNWGRYTGELFF.

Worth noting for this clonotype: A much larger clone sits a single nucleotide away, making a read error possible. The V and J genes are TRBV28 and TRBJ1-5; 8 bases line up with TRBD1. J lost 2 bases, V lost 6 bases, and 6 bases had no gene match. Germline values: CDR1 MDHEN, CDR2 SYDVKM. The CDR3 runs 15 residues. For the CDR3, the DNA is TGTGCCAGCAGAAGACAGGGGCCTGGCAATCAGCCCCAGCATTTT. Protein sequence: CASRRQGPGNQPQHF.